This T cell receptor (beta chain) originates from a study of blood T cell repertoires in COVID-19. Assay: immunoSEQ multiplex PCR; the TCRdb copy retains only in-frame clones and omits some. The data contain 110,000 or so clones, about 87% of them seen just once; the ten biggest clones take up 6.6%. The CDR3 totals 12 residues. Between the trimmed V and J ends, which lost 2 bases and 5 bases, there was a span of 7 bases. Germline CDR1 reads SGHNT; CDR2 reads YYREEE (reference sequence). The chain joins TRBV5-4 to TRBJ1-1; D unclear. Sequencing was carried out using peripheral blood. This sequence was found in a woman aged 45-60 years with acute or convalescent COVID-19. In DNA, the CDR3 is TGTGCCAGCAGCTTTACGGGAACTGAAGCTTTCTTT. Protein product: CASSFTGTEAFF.